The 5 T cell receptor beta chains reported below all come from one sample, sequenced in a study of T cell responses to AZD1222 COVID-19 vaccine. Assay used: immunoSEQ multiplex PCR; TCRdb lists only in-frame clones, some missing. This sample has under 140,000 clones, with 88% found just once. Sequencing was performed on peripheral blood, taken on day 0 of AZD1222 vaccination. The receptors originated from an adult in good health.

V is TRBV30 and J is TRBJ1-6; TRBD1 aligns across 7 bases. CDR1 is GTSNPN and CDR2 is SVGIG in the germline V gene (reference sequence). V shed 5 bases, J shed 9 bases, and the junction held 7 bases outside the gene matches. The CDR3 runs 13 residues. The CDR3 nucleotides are TGTGCCTGGTCCGGGACAGCTCGTTCACCCCTCCACTTT. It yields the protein CAWSGTARSPLHF.

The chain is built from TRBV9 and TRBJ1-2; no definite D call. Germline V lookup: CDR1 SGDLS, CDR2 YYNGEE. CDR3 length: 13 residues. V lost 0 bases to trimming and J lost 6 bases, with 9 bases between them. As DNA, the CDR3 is TGTGCCAGCAGCGTAGGTCCAGCCGATGGCTACACCTTC. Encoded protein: CASSVGPADGYTF.

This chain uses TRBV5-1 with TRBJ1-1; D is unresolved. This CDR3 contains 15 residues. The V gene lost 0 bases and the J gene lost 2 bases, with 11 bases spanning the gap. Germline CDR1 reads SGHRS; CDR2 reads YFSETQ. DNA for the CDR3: TGCGCCAGCAGCTTGGTCGGCAGCTATAACACTGAAGCTTTCTTT. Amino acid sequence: CASSLVGSYNTEAFF.

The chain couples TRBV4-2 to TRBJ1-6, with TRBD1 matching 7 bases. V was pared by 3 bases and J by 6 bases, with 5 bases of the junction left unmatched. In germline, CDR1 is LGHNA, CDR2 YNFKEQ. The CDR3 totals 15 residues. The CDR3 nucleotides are TGTGCCAGCAGCCACGACAGGGCAACTAATTCACCCCTCCACTTT. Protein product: CASSHDRATNSPLHF.

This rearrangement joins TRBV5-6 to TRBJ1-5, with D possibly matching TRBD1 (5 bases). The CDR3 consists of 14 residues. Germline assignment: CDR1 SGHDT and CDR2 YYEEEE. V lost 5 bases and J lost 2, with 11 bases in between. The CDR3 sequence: CASRVGVGNQPQHF. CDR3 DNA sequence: TGTGCCAGCAGGGTAGGGGTCGGCAATCAGCCCCAGCATTTT.